This is a list of T cell receptor beta chains from one sample in a study of T cells in pancreatic ductal adenocarcinoma. Assay: immunoSEQ multiplex PCR; the TCRdb copy retains only in-frame clones and omits some. The sample records roughly 100,000 clones, 90% to 95% being singletons. The sequencing input was PBMCs. The receptors come from a human donor with pancreatic ductal adenocarcinoma. Both conserved end residues are part of each CDR3. A D gene is named only where the DNA matches it firmly. Size values are once, few and many counts, or a class for expanded clones, and some rows have none.

D gene: TRBD1; CDR3 length: 14; V gene: TRBV25-1; J gene: TRBJ2-7; clone size: NA; CDR3 DNA: TGTGCCAGCAGCGCCCGGGGACAGGGCCACGAGCAGTACTTC; CDR3 protein: CASSARGQGHEQYF
D gene: TRBD2; CDR3 length: 15; V gene: TRBV7-9; J gene: TRBJ2-3; clone size: NA; CDR3 DNA: TGTGCCAGCAGTGCCAGACTAGCTGGCACAGATACGCAGTATTTT; CDR3 protein: CASSARLAGTDTQYF
D gene: NA; CDR3 length: 15; V gene: TRBV15; J gene: TRBJ2-1; clone size: NA; CDR3 DNA: TGTGCCACCAGCAGAGATCAAAACGGCTACAATGAGCAGTTCTTC; CDR3 protein: CATSRDQNGYNEQFF
D gene: NA; CDR3 length: 13; V gene: TRBV19; J gene: TRBJ1-1; clone size: NA; CDR3 DNA: TGTGCCAGTAGTATTGGAGCGTACACTGAAGCTTTCTTT; CDR3 protein: CASSIGAYTEAFF
D gene: NA; CDR3 length: 14; V gene: TRBV7-9; J gene: TRBJ2-7; clone size: NA; CDR3 DNA: TGTGCCAGCAGCTTAGGGCTAGACCTTTACGAGCAGTACTTC; CDR3 protein: CASSLGLDLYEQYF
D gene: NA; CDR3 length: 12; V gene: TRBV19; J gene: TRBJ2-3; clone size: once; CDR3 DNA: TGTGCCAGTAGCCTGACTGCGGATACGCAGTATTTT; CDR3 protein: CASSLTADTQYF
D gene: TRBD2; CDR3 length: 14; V gene: TRBV27; J gene: TRBJ2-7; clone size: NA; CDR3 DNA: TGTGCCAGCAGCTCCCGGGGGGGTTACTACGAGCAGTACTTC; CDR3 protein: CASSSRGGYYEQYF
D gene: NA; CDR3 length: 14; V gene: TRBV6-1; J gene: TRBJ1-3; clone size: NA; CDR3 DNA: TGTGCCAGCAGTGAAGGGCGCCGGGAGGACACCATATATTTT; CDR3 protein: CASSEGRREDTIYF
D gene: TRBD1; CDR3 length: 16; V gene: TRBV5-4; J gene: TRBJ1-3; clone size: once; CDR3 DNA: TGTGCCAGCAGAGCCGGGACAGCGGTCGTAGGAAACACCATATATTTT; CDR3 protein: CASRAGTAVVGNTIYF
D gene: TRBD2; CDR3 length: 14; V gene: TRBV19; J gene: TRBJ2-2; clone size: once; CDR3 DNA: TGTGCCAGTAGTAGACTAGCGGATACCGGGGAGCTGTTTTTT; CDR3 protein: CASSRLADTGELFF
D gene: NA; CDR3 length: 16; V gene: TRBV6-5; J gene: TRBJ2-3; clone size: NA; CDR3 DNA: TGTGCCAGCAGTTCCCGACTCGTAAAGGTGGGAGATACGCAGTATTTT; CDR3 protein: CASSSRLVKVGDTQYF
D gene: NA; CDR3 length: 16; V gene: TRBV21-1; J gene: TRBJ1-2; clone size: NA; CDR3 DNA: TGTGCCAGCAGCCCCCTCCCAGGGCCTACCCCCTATGGCTACACCTTC; CDR3 protein: CASSPLPGPTPYGYTF
D gene: TRBD2; CDR3 length: 16; V gene: TRBV25-1; J gene: TRBJ2-5; clone size: NA; CDR3 DNA: TGTGCCAGCAGTGGACCGACTAGCGGGAGTTGGGAGACCCAGTACTTC; CDR3 protein: CASSGPTSGSWETQYF
D gene: NA; CDR3 length: 15; V gene: TRBV29-1; J gene: TRBJ2-5; clone size: NA; CDR3 DNA: TGCAGCGTTCGTGAGACAGGCGCGTACCAAGAGACCCAGTACTTC; CDR3 protein: CSVRETGAYQETQYF
D gene: NA; CDR3 length: 13; V gene: TRBV2; J gene: TRBJ2-7; clone size: NA; CDR3 DNA: TGTGCCAGCAGCCCGTGGAGGTCCTACGAGCAGTACTTC; CDR3 protein: CASSPWRSYEQYF
D gene: TRBD1; CDR3 length: 15; V gene: TRBV30; J gene: TRBJ2-1; clone size: once; CDR3 DNA: TGTGCCTGGAGTACTACAGGGGCCCCTAGGGATGAGCAGTTCTTC; CDR3 protein: CAWSTTGAPRDEQFF
D gene: NA; CDR3 length: 16; V gene: TRBV7-2; J gene: TRBJ2-7; clone size: NA; CDR3 DNA: TGTGCCAGCAGCTTAGCGCTTTCGGACTGGTCCTACGAGCAGTACTTC; CDR3 protein: CASSLALSDWSYEQYF
D gene: NA; CDR3 length: 17; V gene: TRBV27; J gene: TRBJ2-2; clone size: NA; CDR3 DNA: TGTGCCAGCAGTGCTAGGGCCCTTAGCGGGAACACCGGGGAGCTGTTTTTT; CDR3 protein: CASSARALSGNTGELFF
D gene: NA; CDR3 length: 13; V gene: TRBV28; J gene: TRBJ2-3; clone size: NA; CDR3 DNA: TGTGCCAGCAATCCCCTAGCAACAGATACGCAGTATTTT; CDR3 protein: CASNPLATDTQYF
D gene: NA; CDR3 length: 16; V gene: TRBV7-3; J gene: TRBJ2-2; clone size: NA; CDR3 DNA: TGTGCCAGCAGCTTAAGGCAGAACGCGAACACCGGGGAGCTGTTTTTT; CDR3 protein: CASSLRQNANTGELFF
D gene: TRBD1; CDR3 length: 13; V gene: TRBV7-6; J gene: TRBJ1-1; clone size: NA; CDR3 DNA: TGTGCCACCCACAGGGGGCCGAACACTGAAGCTTTCTTT; CDR3 protein: CATHRGPNTEAFF
D gene: NA; CDR3 length: 15; V gene: TRBV7-3; J gene: TRBJ1-2; clone size: NA; CDR3 DNA: TGTGCCAGCAGCTTAATTCCAGGGGACAACTATGGCTACACCTTC; CDR3 protein: CASSLIPGDNYGYTF
D gene: NA; CDR3 length: 15; V gene: TRBV11-2; J gene: TRBJ2-3; clone size: few; CDR3 DNA: TGTGCCAGCAGGTCAATCCTTTCGGGTTTGGATACGCAGTATTTT; CDR3 protein: CASRSILSGLDTQYF
D gene: NA; CDR3 length: 16; V gene: TRBV18; J gene: TRBJ2-7; clone size: NA; CDR3 DNA: TGTGCCAGCTCACCCCAAGGTTTTGACAACTCCTACGAGCAGTACTTC; CDR3 protein: CASSPQGFDNSYEQYF
D gene: NA; CDR3 length: 17; V gene: TRBV15; J gene: TRBJ2-2; clone size: NA; CDR3 DNA: TGTGCCACCTTTTTTGGCGCACTAGCTGCTAACACCGGGGAGCTGTTTTTT; CDR3 protein: CATFFGALAANTGELFF
D gene: NA; CDR3 length: 14; V gene: TRBV7-9; J gene: TRBJ2-7; clone size: NA; CDR3 DNA: TGTGCCAGCAGCTTACCGGGAAGCTCCTACGAGCAGTACTTC; CDR3 protein: CASSLPGSSYEQYF
D gene: TRBD2; CDR3 length: 14; V gene: TRBV5-1; J gene: TRBJ2-3; clone size: NA; CDR3 DNA: TGCGCCAGCAGCAACGAGCGGGACACAGATACGCAGTATTTT; CDR3 protein: CASSNERDTDTQYF
D gene: TRBD2; CDR3 length: 14; V gene: TRBV19; J gene: TRBJ2-2; clone size: NA; CDR3 DNA: TGTGCCAGTAGGCCCGGGAGGGCCGCCGGGGAGCTGTTTTTT; CDR3 protein: CASRPGRAAGELFF
D gene: NA; CDR3 length: 13; V gene: TRBV7-3; J gene: TRBJ2-1; clone size: NA; CDR3 DNA: TGTGCCAGCAAAGAGGGAGACGGTGATGAGCAGTTCTTC; CDR3 protein: CASKEGDGDEQFF
D gene: TRBD1; CDR3 length: 13; V gene: TRBV29-1; J gene: TRBJ2-2; clone size: NA; CDR3 DNA: TGCAGCGTATGGACAGGGGGGCCCGGGGAGCTGTTTTTT; CDR3 protein: CSVWTGGPGELFF
D gene: TRBD1; CDR3 length: 16; V gene: TRBV4-2; J gene: TRBJ1-3; clone size: NA; CDR3 DNA: TGTGCCAGCAGCCAAACGGACAGGGTTGATGGAAACACCATATATTTT; CDR3 protein: CASSQTDRVDGNTIYF
D gene: NA; CDR3 length: 15; V gene: TRBV7-8; J gene: TRBJ2-7; clone size: NA; CDR3 DNA: TGTGCCAGCAGCTCGACAGGAAGCGGTCGAGGCGAGCAGTACTTC; CDR3 protein: CASSSTGSGRGEQYF
D gene: TRBD2; CDR3 length: 15; V gene: TRBV4-1; J gene: TRBJ2-2; clone size: NA; CDR3 DNA: TGCGCCAGCAGCCATTATGGACTAGACACCGGGGAGCTGTTTTTT; CDR3 protein: CASSHYGLDTGELFF
D gene: NA; CDR3 length: 18; V gene: TRBV5-4; J gene: TRBJ2-3; clone size: NA; CDR3 DNA: TGTGCCAGCAATTATGGGGCGGAAAGAAGCGTTATGACAGATACGCAGTATTTT; CDR3 protein: CASNYGAERSVMTDTQYF
D gene: TRBD2; CDR3 length: 14; V gene: TRBV25-1; J gene: TRBJ2-1; clone size: few; CDR3 DNA: TGTGCCAGCAAGCGGGGGGGTTCCTACAATGAGCAGTTCTTC; CDR3 protein: CASKRGGSYNEQFF